Each of the 20 T cell receptor beta chains below was sequenced from the same sample in a study of T-cell memory formation after mild COVID-19. Each CDR3 protein is one row after TCRdb ran MiXCR on the 5' RACE reads. The repertoire consists of about 110,000 distinct CDR3 sequences, with about 17% occurring once and the leading ten covering around 28%. Sequenced input: PBMCs or a T cell subset sorted from them (not recorded which). Every receptor here comes from an adult woman who had mild COVID-19 (a few samples of this study predate the infection). Cell type and time point are not known.

This clonotype appeared many times. The chain links TRBV7-9 to TRBJ2-3; 10 bases are shared with TRBD2. The V gene end was trimmed by 5 bases and the J gene end by 0 bases; junction bases not matched to a gene: 5. CDR3 size: 16 residues. Germline V gene lookup returns CDR1 SEHNR and CDR2 FQNEAQ (reference sequence). The CDR3 DNA reads TGTGCCAGCAGCGACCATAGCGGGAGGAGCACAGATACGCAGTATTTT. Protein product: CASSDHSGRSTDTQYF.

The chain carries TRBV29-1 and TRBJ2-7, with TRBD1 matching 8 bases. Looked up from germline, CDR1 is SQVTM and CDR2 is ANQGSEA. V lost 7 bases to trimming and J lost 2 bases; unmatched junction nucleotides: 4. The CDR3 extends over 12 amino acids. The CDR3 region has the DNA TGCAGCGCCGCGGGACAGGCCTACGAGCAGTACTTC. It is translated as CSAAGQAYEQYF.

This clonotype was seen more than once but under ten times. The J gene is TRBJ2-3, the V gene TRBV27; 11 bases are a match to TRBD2. This CDR3 has 19 amino acids. With 0 bases clipped from V and 1 base from J, the junction kept 9 bases outside the gene matches. Germline CDR1 is MNHEY and CDR2 is SMNVEV (reference sequence). This CDR3 is CASSLSRLAGGPGTDTQYF. For the CDR3, the DNA is TGTGCCAGCAGTTTATCGAGGCTAGCGGGGGGTCCGGGCACAGATACGCAGTATTTT.

There are a few counts of this clonotype. The chain recombines TRBV20-1 with TRBJ2-1, with 11 bases lining up with TRBD2. CDR1 is DFQATT and CDR2 is SNEGSKA in the germline V gene (reference sequence). The CDR3 is made up of 16 amino acids. V gave up 1 base and J gave up 4 bases; unmatched junction bases: 6. The CDR3 reads CSARASGLAAYNEQFF. In DNA form, the CDR3 reads TGCAGTGCTAGAGCCTCGGGACTAGCGGCATACAATGAGCAGTTCTTC.

There are a few counts of this clonotype. The chain combines TRBV5-6 with TRBJ2-1; weak D call: TRBD1 (5 bases). V shed 4 bases and J shed 4 bases, with 15 bases lying between them. This CDR3 has 15 residues. The germline gives CDR1 SGHDT, CDR2 YYEEEE. CDR3: CASSVDSFPYNEQFF. The DNA of the CDR3 is TGTGCCAGCAGCGTAGACAGTTTCCCTTACAATGAGCAGTTCTTC. The entire variable domain, with the rest obtained from reference TRBV5-6 and TRBJ2-1, is as follows: DAGVTQSPTHLIKTRGQQVTLRCSPKSGHDTVSWYQQALGQGPQFIFQYYEEEERQRGNFPDRFSGHQFPNYSSELNVNALLLGDSALYLCASSVDSFPYNEQFFGPGTRLTVL.

This clonotype was counted between two and nine times. The chain combines TRBV6-2 or TRBV6-3 with TRBJ2-1, with 9 bases that match TRBD2. V lost 6 bases, J lost 4 bases, and 10 bases stayed unmatched. Germline V gives CDR1 MNHEY, CDR2 SVGEGT. The CDR3 extends over 16 amino acids. CDR3 coding DNA: TGTGCCAGCAGGTTCTGGGCTAGCGGGGATTACAATGAGCAGTTCTTC. Translating gives CASRFWASGDYNEQFF.

The chain is built from TRBV21-1 and TRBJ2-4; the DNA was not used to check the table's D call, TRBD1. TRBV21-1 is deemed a pseudogene. There are 14 residues in the CDR3. The DNA for the CDR3 is TGTGCCAGCAACATACGTGAGGGGGAAAACATTCAGTACTTC. Translated: CASNIREGENIQYF.

This clonotype was seen repeatedly, ten times or more. CDR3 sequence (DNA): TGTGCCAGCAGCCTCGGACTAGCAAAAGAGACCCAGTACTTC. Amino acids: CASSLGLAKETQYF. The V call is TRBV7-2, the J call TRBJ2-5, with 8 bases aligning to TRBD2. The CDR3 is 14 residues long. V shed 5 bases, J shed 3 bases, and the junction held 5 bases outside the gene matches. CDR1 and CDR2 (germline): SGHTA, FQGNSA.

The chain employs TRBV2 and TRBJ2-2; TRBD1 agrees at 7 bases. The germline V gene has CDR1 SNHLY and CDR2 FYNNEI. The CDR3 loop spans 14 amino acids. Unmatched junction bases numbered 7, after V lost 6 bases and J lost 6 bases. DNA of the CDR3: TGTGCCAGCAGGGGGACAGCTTCCTCCGGGGAGCTGTTTTTT. It codes for CASRGTASSGELFF.

This rearrangement joins TRBV6-2 or TRBV6-3 to TRBJ2-7; 9 nucleotides line up with TRBD1. CDR3 length: 19 amino acids. V shed 2 bases and J 5 bases; nucleotides not matched to a gene: 19. The V gene's germline CDR1 is MNHEY and CDR2 SVGEGT. The CDR3 DNA sequence: TGTGCCAGCAGTTACAGCAGGGATATTATGGGACAGGGAGTGGACGAGCAGTACTTC. Translating it yields CASSYSRDIMGQGVDEQYF.

The rearrangement joins TRBV23-1 to TRBJ2-7; D call uncertain. TRBV23-1 is classed as an ORF, of uncertain function. The CDR3 extends over 17 amino acids. Trimming stripped 2 bases from V and 0 bases from J, with 17 bases between. CDR3 bases: TGCGCCAGCAGTCAAATTGGTCTCTGGCGGAGCTCCTACGAGCAGTACTTC. Translation gives CASSQIGLWRSSYEQYF.

This chain uses TRBV4-1 with TRBJ2-7, with no clear D. The CDR3 is made up of 12 amino acids. Germline V gene sequence: CDR1 MGHRA, CDR2 YSYEKL. Trimming left V 3 bases short and J 6 bases short, with 9 bases between. CDR3 sequence: CASSQVGSEQYF. In DNA, the CDR3 is TGCGCCAGCAGCCAGGTGGGGTCCGAGCAGTACTTC.

This clonotype was seen repeatedly, ten times or more. The gene calls are TRBV20-1 and TRBJ2-7; 7 positions agree with TRBD2. CDR1 and CDR2 (germline): DFQATT, SNEGSKA (reference sequence). The CDR3 has 15 residues. Trimming at V came to 0 bases and at J to 0 bases, leaving 5 bases not matched to a gene. This CDR3 reads CSARDRLAASYEQYF. DNA for the CDR3: TGCAGTGCTAGAGATAGGCTAGCGGCCTCCTACGAGCAGTACTTC.

The rearrangement joins TRBV9 to TRBJ2-3, with a tentative D call TRBD2 (5 bases). This CDR3 contains 14 residues. Germline V CDR1 and CDR2: SGDLS, YYNGEE. V gave up 3 bases and J gave up 6 bases, with 14 bases separating them. CDR3 sequence reads: CASSAGLLVDTQYF. The CDR3 coding sequence is TGTGCCAGCAGCGCCGGACTTCTGGTGGATACGCAGTATTTT.

This rearrangement joins TRBV13 to TRBJ2-5; a possible D gene is TRBD1 (6 bases). The V gene lost 4 bases and the J gene lost 4 bases, with 19 bases spanning the gap. The CDR3 covers 16 residues. Germline CDR1 reads PRHDT; CDR2 reads FYEKMQ (reference sequence). CDR3 in amino acids: CASSSRQAPWGETQYF. The DNA for the CDR3 is TGTGCCAGCAGCTCCAGACAGGCTCCCTGGGGAGAGACCCAGTACTTC.

The rearrangement uses TRBV12-3 or TRBV12-4 and TRBJ1-2; 7 bases align to TRBD1. This CDR3 spans 16 amino acids. V shed 2 bases, J shed 3 bases, and the junction held 9 bases outside the gene matches. The CDR3 DNA follows: TGTGCCAGCAGTTTATCGCCCAGGGGGGTCGACTATGGCTACACCTTC. Encoded protein: CASSLSPRGVDYGYTF.

The chain combines TRBV5-1 with TRBJ2-3; 9 positions agree with TRBD1. J was trimmed by 6 bases and V by 0 bases; bases with no gene match: 5. Germline V gene data show CDR1 as SGHRS and CDR2 as YFSETQ. The CDR3 has 15 amino acids. Here the CDR3 reads CASSLVDRGYDTQYF. CDR3 coding DNA: TGCGCCAGCAGCTTGGTGGACAGGGGCTATGATACGCAGTATTTT. Based on the CDR3 plus reference TRBV5-1 and TRBJ2-3, the full variable domain is KAGVTQTPRYLIKTRGQQVTLSCSPISGHRSVSWYQQTPGQGLQFLFEYFSETQRNKGNFPGRFSGRQFSNSRSEMNVSTLELGDSALYLCASSLVDRGYDTQYFGPGTRLTVL.

The chain has TRBV4-1 and TRBJ2-1; 11 positions agree with TRBD1. This CDR3 has 16 amino acids. Germline V lookup: CDR1 MGHRA, CDR2 YSYEKL. The junction had 5 bases not matched to a gene; V was cut back by 1 base and J by 6 bases. CDR3 region: CASSQVPDRGLNEQFF. Written as DNA, the CDR3 is TGCGCCAGCAGCCAAGTCCCGGACAGGGGGCTCAATGAGCAGTTCTTC.

This clonotype was counted a few times. V is TRBV10-3 and J is TRBJ2-7; D is perhaps TRBD1 or TRBD2 (5 bases each). The CDR3 has 14 amino acids. Germline V gene lookup returns CDR1 ENHRY and CDR2 SYGVKD. V dropped 10 bases and J dropped 0 bases, with 16 bases sitting between them. This chain's CDR3 is CATLGTLSSYEQYF. The CDR3 coding sequence is TGTGCCACCCTTGGGACGTTGAGCTCCTACGAGCAGTACTTC.

This clonotype was detected only a few times. The gene calls are TRBV20-1 and TRBJ1-1; 9 bases are a match to TRBD1. CDR3 size: 14 residues. From germline, CDR1 is DFQATT and CDR2 SNEGSKA (reference sequence). V trimming: 5 bases; J trimming: 5 bases; junction bases outside the gene matches: 9. CDR3 protein: CSAGRHRGQTEAFF. CDR3 nucleotides: TGCAGTGCTGGCCGTCACAGGGGGCAAACTGAAGCTTTCTTT.